The present TCR beta chain was sequenced within a study of T cells in Graves' hyperthyroidism and ophthalmopathy. Points from the study as a whole: Before onset, ophthalmopathy was predicted by the model a median around 6.2 months earlier. Among thyroid clonotypes expanded above 0.001, most also appeared in blood.

Between the trimmed V and J ends, which lost 0 bases and 7 bases, there was a span of 13 bases. Germline V gene sequence: CDR1 SGDLS, CDR2 YYNGEE. The length of the CDR3 is 15 residues. There were TCR beta CDR3 regions amplified from RNA transcripts. HTBI primers drove first-round RT-PCR of the TCR CDR3. A single record per CDR3 protein comes from TCRdb applying MiXCR to the multiplex PCR reads. The data show 300,000 to 350,000 distinct CDR3 sequences, over 15% seen once. Reasons for excluding patients were uncontrolled infection, other autoimmune disease, pregnancy or lactation. The PBMCs were sourced from fresh peripheral blood (10 ml). The sample holds many counts of this clonotype. No antigen is known for it.

V is TRBV9 and J is TRBJ2-2, with D tentatively TRBD2 (6 bases). The sequenced material came from blood. The clonotype comes from a woman aged 35 to 49 with Graves' ophthalmopathy. In DNA form, the CDR3 reads TGTGCCAGCAGCGTAGGCGGGATAGGTGTCGGGGAGCTGTTTTTT. Residues: CASSVGGIGVGELFF.